This T cell receptor (beta chain) was recorded in a study of blood T cell repertoires in COVID-19. Across the whole study: Sites across the United States, Italy and Spain contributed samples from acute and convalescent COVID-19. The cDNA or gDNA used as material had been derived from T cells, B-cell-depleted T cells, or PBMCs.

The germline gives CDR1 MNHEY, CDR2 SMNVEV (reference sequence). V was shortened by 3 bases and J by 2 bases, with 6 bases between the two germline ends. This CDR3 has 13 residues. Authors' processing steps: Researchers report that nucleated cell counts were estimated from reference gene primer amplification. TCRdb's copy holds only in-frame clones and misses some; the assay was immunoSEQ multiplex PCR. D and trimming come from the DNA, and the V and J calls and clone size come from that table. In the table there are about 190,000 clones, about 80% of which are singletons. The source material was peripheral blood. The TCR sequence derives from a woman aged 70-85 years with acute or convalescent COVID-19. The chain recombines TRBV27 with TRBJ2-3; no firm D call. The CDR3 protein is CASSFYFTDTQYF. The DNA for the CDR3 is TGTGCCAGCAGTTTCTATTTCACAGATACGCAGTATTTT.